This T cell receptor (beta chain) stems from a study of blood T cells in healthy people across ages. A sample-barcoded 5' primer and a J-beta primer mix were used in a second PCR of about 7 to 11 cycles. From the 5' RACE reads, TCRdb called clonotypes with MiXCR, one entry per CDR3 protein. The sample consists of about 800,000 distinct CDR3 sequences, roughly 60% of them appearing once. This TCR was recovered from a young man in good health. The sequencing input was blood.

CDR3: CASSAGSVEQYF. CDR3 in DNA: TGTGCCAGCAGCGCCGGTAGCGTTGAGCAGTACTTC. The rearrangement uses TRBV9 and TRBJ2-5; tentative D call: TRBD2 (5 bases). The CDR3 sequence is 12 residues long. V gave up 3 bases and J gave up 11 bases, with 14 bases separating them. The germline CDR1 and CDR2 sequences are SGDLS and YYNGEE.